This T cell receptor beta chain is from a study of blood T cells in healthy people across ages. General study results and limits: Per-million-T-cell TCR beta diversity fell roughly linearly with age.

Primers used in a second PCR of about 7 to 12 cycles were a sample-barcoded 5' primer and a J-beta primer mix. TCRdb fed the 5' RACE reads into MiXCR, producing one record per CDR3 protein. The data hold around 700,000 distinct CDR3 sequences, with approximately 25% observed a single time. Only a few counts were recorded for this clonotype. Its antigen is not known. Germline V CDR1 and CDR2: LGHNT, FRNRAP. The V and J ends lost 3 bases and 3 bases, in that order; junction bases with no gene match: 10. The CDR3 has 16 residues. These data were also reused for a study on T cells of mothers and their children.

The J gene is TRBJ2-7, the V gene TRBV12-5; 8 nucleotides align to TRBD1. The source material was blood. The clonotype was recovered from a boy younger than 18 in good health. CDR3 DNA: TGTGCTAGTGGTTTCAGCTCCGACAGGGGCTTCTACGAGCAGTACTTC. Protein: CASGFSSDRGFYEQYF.